In its sample, the clone carrying this T cell receptor (beta chain) was seen many times. Its antigen is as yet unknown. The TCR cDNA carried a universal primer site and UMIs from 5'RACE template switching. TCRdb passed the 5' RACE reads through MiXCR, listing each CDR3 protein once. The sample contains around 320,000 distinct CDR3 sequences, over 8.5% of which appear only once. This CDR3 comprises 17 residues. The V segment lost 5 bases and the J segment 1 base; nucleotides outside the gene matches: 7. Per germline, CDR1 SGHTA and CDR2 FQGTGA. The entry originates in a study of T cells after yellow fever vaccination. Whole-study context: Fractions of limited cellularity were prepared by means of SMART-Seq v4 Ultra Low Input.

The study, taken as a whole, reports: Reappearance after the booster was seen for most primary-vaccination clones, at around 95% CD4 and 88% CD8. The study found a weaker secondary response that peaked faster, day 5 versus 15.

V and J are TRBV7-3 and TRBJ2-2, with TRBD2 matching 10 bases. This material consisted of CD4+ T cells sorted from PBMCs, taken 45 days after the yellow fever booster vaccination. The TCR comes from a man younger than 30 who received the YFV17D yellow fever vaccine. The CDR3 reads CASSPTASGGNTGELFF. The CDR3 coding sequence is TGTGCCAGCAGCCCGACCGCTAGCGGGGGGAACACCGGGGAGCTGTTTTTT.